Each of the 3 T cell receptor beta chains below was sequenced from the same sample in a study of blood T cell repertoires in COVID-19. Data came from immunoSEQ multiplex PCR; TCRdb stores just in-frame clones and leaves some out. The sample lists about 59,000 clones, 91% occurring once. The sequencing input was peripheral blood. These receptors were collected from a human donor in a cohort sampled during active COVID-19.

For this clone: This sample also contains other DNA sequences that code for the same CDR3. The chain employs TRBV19 and TRBJ1-5; D is possibly TRBD1 (5 bases). Germline CDR1 is LNHDA and CDR2 is SQIVND (reference sequence). The CDR3 has 14 residues. Trimming stripped 2 bases from V and 6 bases from J, with 11 bases between. The CDR3 DNA reads as TGTGCCAGTAGTATACAGGGTCTTGGTCAGCCCCAGCATTTT. It is translated as CASSIQGLGQPQHF.

The rearrangement links TRBV28 to TRBJ1-5; D unresolved. Germline CDR1 and CDR2: MDHEN and SYDVKM. There are 14 residues in the CDR3. V lost 7 bases and J lost 5, with 15 bases in between. CDR3 protein: CASTLGVGYQPQHF. CDR3 coding DNA: TGTGCCAGCACCCTCGGAGTAGGATATCAGCCCCAGCATTTT.

The rearrangement uses TRBV3-1 (or the pseudogene TRBV3-2) and TRBJ2-3; TRBD2 matches 8 bases. Germline V gene data show CDR1 as LGHDT and CDR2 as YNNKEL (reference sequence). V was clipped by 4 bases and J by 4 bases; unmatched bases: 19. This CDR3 is built from 19 residues. This chain's CDR3 is CASSPDFGTGGVYSDTQYF. Here the CDR3 DNA reads TGTGCCAGCAGCCCCGATTTTGGGACGGGAGGGGTTTATTCAGATACGCAGTATTTT.